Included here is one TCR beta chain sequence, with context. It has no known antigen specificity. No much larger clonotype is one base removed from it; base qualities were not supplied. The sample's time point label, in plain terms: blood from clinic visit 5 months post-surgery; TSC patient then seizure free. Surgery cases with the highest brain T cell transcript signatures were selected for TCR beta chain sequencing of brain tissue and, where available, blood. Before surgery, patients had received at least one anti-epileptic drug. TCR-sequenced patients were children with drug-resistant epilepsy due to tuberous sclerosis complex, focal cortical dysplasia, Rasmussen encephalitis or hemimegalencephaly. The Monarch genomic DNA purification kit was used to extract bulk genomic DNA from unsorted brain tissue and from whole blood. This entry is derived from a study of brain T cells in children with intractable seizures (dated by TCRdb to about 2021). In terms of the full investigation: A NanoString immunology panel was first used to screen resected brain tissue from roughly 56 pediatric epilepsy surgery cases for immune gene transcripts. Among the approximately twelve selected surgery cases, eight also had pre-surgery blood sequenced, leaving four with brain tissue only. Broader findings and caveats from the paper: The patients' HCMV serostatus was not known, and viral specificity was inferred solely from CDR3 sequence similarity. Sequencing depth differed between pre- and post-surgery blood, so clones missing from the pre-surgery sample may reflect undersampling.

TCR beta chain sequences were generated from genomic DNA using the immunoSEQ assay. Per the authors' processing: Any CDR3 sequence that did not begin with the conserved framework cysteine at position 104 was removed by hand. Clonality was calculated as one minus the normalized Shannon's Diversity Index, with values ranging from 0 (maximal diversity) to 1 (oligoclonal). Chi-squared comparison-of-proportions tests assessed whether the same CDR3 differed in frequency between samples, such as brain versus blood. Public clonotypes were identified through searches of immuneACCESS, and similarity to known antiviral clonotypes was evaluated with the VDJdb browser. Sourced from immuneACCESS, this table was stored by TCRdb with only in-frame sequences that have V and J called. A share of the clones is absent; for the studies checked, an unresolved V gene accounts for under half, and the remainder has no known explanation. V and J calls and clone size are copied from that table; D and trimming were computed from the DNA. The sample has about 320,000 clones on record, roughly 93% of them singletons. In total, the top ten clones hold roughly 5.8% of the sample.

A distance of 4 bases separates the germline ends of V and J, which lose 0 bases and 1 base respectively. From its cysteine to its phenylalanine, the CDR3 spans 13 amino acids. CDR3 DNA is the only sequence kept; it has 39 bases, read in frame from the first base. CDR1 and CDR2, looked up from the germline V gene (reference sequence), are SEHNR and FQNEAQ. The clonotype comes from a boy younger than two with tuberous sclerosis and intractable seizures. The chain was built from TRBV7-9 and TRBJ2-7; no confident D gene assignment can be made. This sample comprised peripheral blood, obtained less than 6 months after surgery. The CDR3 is CASSLALSYEQYF. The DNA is TGTGCCAGCAGCTTAGCCCTGTCCTACGAGCAGTACTTC. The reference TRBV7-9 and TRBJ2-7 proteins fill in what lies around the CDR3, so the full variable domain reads DTGVSQNPRHKITKRGQNVTFRCDPISEHNRLYWYRQTLGQGPEFLTYFQNEAQLEKSRLLSDRFSAERPKGSFSTLEIQRTEQGDSAMYLCASSLALSYEQYFGPGTRLTVT.